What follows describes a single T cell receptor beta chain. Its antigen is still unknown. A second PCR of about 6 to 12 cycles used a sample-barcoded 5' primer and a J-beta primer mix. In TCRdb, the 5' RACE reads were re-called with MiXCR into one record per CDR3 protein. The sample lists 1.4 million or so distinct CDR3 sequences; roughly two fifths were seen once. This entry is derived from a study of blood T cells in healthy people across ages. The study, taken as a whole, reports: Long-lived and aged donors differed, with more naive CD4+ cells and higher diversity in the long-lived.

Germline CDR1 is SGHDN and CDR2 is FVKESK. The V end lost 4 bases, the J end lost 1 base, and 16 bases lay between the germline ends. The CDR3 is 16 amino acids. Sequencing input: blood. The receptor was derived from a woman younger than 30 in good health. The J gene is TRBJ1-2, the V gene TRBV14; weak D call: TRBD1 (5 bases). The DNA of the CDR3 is TGTGCCAGCAGCCTAAGAGACAGCAGTAATAACTATGGCTACACCTTC. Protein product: CASSLRDSSNNYGYTF.